This section outlines one T cell receptor (beta chain) sequence together with its context. Those patients with uncontrolled infection, other autoimmune disease, pregnancy or lactation were excluded. The sample comes from a study of T cells in Graves' hyperthyroidism and ophthalmopathy. Researchers amplified the TCR beta CDR3 regions from RNA transcripts. In the first-round RT-PCR of the TCR CDR3, the HTBI primer set was used. TCRdb ran MiXCR on the multiplex PCR reads and lists one entry per CDR3 protein. This sample carries more than 300,000 distinct CDR3 sequences, about 18% of them seen once, and the ten largest clones take roughly 35%. The TCR originated in a woman aged 25 to 39 with Graves' hyperthyroidism that later progressed to Graves' ophthalmopathy. Sequenced: blood.

Here the CDR3 reads CASSGEGLGAVNTEAFF. In DNA, the CDR3 is TGTGCCAGCAGTGGGGAAGGTTTGGGGGCCGTGAACACTGAAGCTTTCTTT. The genes are TRBV6-1 and TRBJ1-1; D may be TRBD1 (6 bases). V shed 4 bases and J shed 0 bases, with 18 bases lying between them. Germline CDR1 MNHNS, CDR2 SASEGT. The CDR3 loop spans 17 amino acids.